This is a list of T cell receptor beta chains from one sample in a study of tumor-infiltrating lymphocytes in primary liver carcinoma. TCRdb re-derived calls from the multiplex PCR reads in MiXCR, one entry per CDR3 protein. The table has 48,000 or so distinct CDR3 sequences, about 73% seen once. Specimen: liver tumor tissue from sampling region 3. The receptor set was obtained from a man aged 40-49 years with primary liver carcinoma and hepatitis B virus infection. Both conserved end residues are part of each CDR3. A D gene is named only where the DNA matches it firmly. Size tells how often a clone was seen (once, few, many) or the class of an expanded clone, and some rows leave it out.

j_call v_call d_call cdr3_length clone_size cdr3_aa cdr3_nt
TRBJ1-5 TRBV20-1 - 15 many CSAIRASNSNQPQHF TGCAGTGCTATCCGGGCCTCTAATAGCAATCAGCCCCAGCATTTT
TRBJ1-1 TRBV28 - 13 - CASSSLRLAGAFF TGTGCCAGCAGTTCCTTACGCCTGGCTGGAGCTTTCTTT
TRBJ2-2 TRBV25-1 TRBD2 16 - CASKGLAGGNNGELFF TGTGCTAGCAAAGGACTAGCGGGAGGGAACAACGGGGAGTTGTTTTTT
TRBJ2-7 TRBV6-5 - 17 - CASSCRDIGRRVNEQYF TGTGCCAGCAGTTGTCGGGACATCGGTAGGCGAGTGAACGAGCAGTACTTC
TRBJ1-2 TRBV7-9 TRBD1 14 many CASMISTGGYGYTF TGTGCCAGCATGATCTCGACAGGGGGCTATGGCTACACCTTC
TRBJ2-3 TRBV6-1 TRBD2 18 - CASSELASGLYSTDTQYF TGTGCCAGCAGTGAACTAGCTAGCGGGCTGTATAGCACAGATACGCAGTATTTT
TRBJ2-7 TRBV11-2 TRBD1 15 - CAGSSGAGTDYEQYF TGTGCCGGCAGCTCAGGAGCCGGGACAGATTACGAGCAGTACTTC
TRBJ2-5 TRBV7-9 TRBD2 16 many CASSFRDSGMEETQYF TGTGCCAGCAGCTTCCGGGATAGCGGGATGGAGGAGACCCAGTACTTC
TRBJ2-2 TRBV11-2 - 16 - CASNAPGQTNTGELYF TGTGCCAGCAACGCCCCGGGGCAAACAAACACCGGGGAGCTGTATTTT
TRBJ2-5 TRBV29-1 - 13 - CSVRIEVGETKYF TGCAGCGTTCGTATTGAGGTGGGAGAGACCAAGTACTTC
TRBJ2-3 TRBV10-3 TRBD2 18 once CAISRRILAGGGTDAQYF TGTGCCATCTCAAGAAGGATTCTAGCGGGAGGGGGGACTGATGCGCAGTATTTT
TRBJ2-6 TRBV11-2 - 15 - CASSLDRVGANVLTF TGTGCCAGCAGCTTAGACAGGGTTGGGGCCAACGTTCTGACTTTC
TRBJ2-5 TRBV20-1 TRBD2 17 - CSARDLGLAGYQETQYF TGCAGTGCTAGAGATCTCGGACTAGCGGGCTACCAAGAGACCCAGTACTTC
TRBJ2-7 TRBV6-1 - 14 medium-sized CASSLRDKTYEQYF TGTGCCAGCAGCCTCCGGGATAAAACCTACGAGCAGTACTTC
TRBJ2-5 TRBV29-1 TRBD2 15 once CSARRGLAGGETQYF TGCAGCGCCCGGCGCGGGCTAGCGGGAGGTGAGACCCAGTACTTC
TRBJ2-7 TRBV7-8 TRBD1 14 few CTSSLGYRDRDQYF TGTACAAGCAGCTTAGGGTACAGGGACAGGGACCAGTACTTC
TRBJ1-5 TRBV12-3/TRBV12-4 - 17 few CASSEAAGPAGNQPQHF TGTGCCAGTAGTGAGGCAGCAGGGCCGGCGGGCAATCAGCCCCAGCATTTT
TRBJ2-7 TRBV11-1 TRBD1 18 - CDSCFNFVRTGQPYEQYF TGTGACAGCTGCTTCAACTTTGTCCGGACAGGGCAACCCTACGAGCAGTACTTC
TRBJ2-3 TRBV10-3 - 13 - CAISEGGEDTQYF TGTGCCATCAGTGAAGGTGGGGAAGATACGCAGTATTTT
TRBJ2-1 TRBV5-6 - 16 - CASSLEGGGSYNEQSF TGTGCCAGCAGCTTGGAGGGCGGAGGCTCCTACAATGAGCAGTCCTTC
TRBJ2-7 TRBV6-1 - 14 - CATPRRGAILEQYF TGTGCCACCCCTCGAAGGGGGGCGATACTCGAGCAGTACTTC
TRBJ2-5 TRBV6-5 TRBD1 14 few CACSSYTGGETQYF TGTGCCTGCAGTTCATATACAGGGGGGGAGACCCAGTACTTC
TRBJ2-1 TRBV5-5 - 13 - CASQRSSYNELFF TGTGCTTCCCAGAGGAGCTCCTACAATGAGCTGTTCTTC
TRBJ2-6 TRBV10-2 - 19 - CVSSVLPAGSLSGVNVLTF TGCGTCAGCAGTGTCCTCCCAGCGGGCTCTCTCTCCGGGGTCAACGTCCTGACTTTC
TRBJ2-3 TRBV6-1 - 13 - CASNGLFTDTQYF TGTGCCAGCAATGGTCTCTTCACAGATACGCAGTATTTT
TRBJ2-4 TRBV6-5 TRBD2 16 few CASRALAGLVKNIQYF TGTGCCAGCAGAGCACTAGCGGGGTTGGTCAAAAACATTCAGTACTTC